The 26 T cell receptor beta chains given below trace back to one sample, sequenced in a study of vaccination effects on CD4 cells after COVID-19. No antigen has been identified for these receptors. Generated by immunoSEQ multiplex PCR, the TCRdb table keeps only in-frame clones and is missing some. The profile shows about 52,000 clones, nearly 80% of them singletons. ViraFEST assay sequencing came after antigen-specific CD4+ T cells were expanded with viral peptide pools. A roughly ten-day culture period preceded the isolation of CD4+ T cells. Recipients of the vaccine had no prior SARS-CoV-2 infection and negative nucleocapsid antibodies. The sample was CD4+ T cells from PBMCs cultured with HCoV-OC43 spike peptides, taken before COVID-19 vaccination. The sample's subset: HCoV-OC43 spike overlapping peptide pool stimulation. Receptors originate from a human donor who received a COVID-19 vaccine.

The rearrangement uses TRBV2 and TRBJ2-7, with a possible D match to TRBD2 (5 bases). Trimming pared 8 bases from V and 1 base from J, leaving 12 bases between. The germline CDR1 and CDR2 sequences are SNHLY and FYNNEI. This CDR3 spans 13 amino acids. The CDR3 DNA is TGTGCCAGCCGCGGGTTTACGTCCTACGAGCAGTACGTC. As protein: CASRGFTSYEQYV.

The rearrangement joins TRBV20-1 to TRBJ2-5; D is unresolved. This CDR3 is 14 amino acids long. V was trimmed by 3 bases and J by 2 bases, leaving 13 bases between them. Germline lookup yields CDR1 DFQATT and CDR2 SNEGSKA (reference sequence). This CDR3 reads CSASPSTQQETQYF. As DNA, the CDR3 is TGCAGTGCTAGTCCGAGTACCCAACAAGAGACCCAGTACTTC.

V gene TRBV5-1 combines with J gene TRBJ1-2; D uncertain. V was pared by 4 bases and J by 5 bases, with 15 bases between. The CDR3 has 14 residues. Germline lookup yields CDR1 SGHRS and CDR2 YFSETQ. The DNA of the CDR3 is TGCGCCAGCAGCGACCATGTGGAGACATATGGCTACACCTTC. Translation gives CASSDHVETYGYTF. Together with reference TRBV5-1 and TRBJ1-2, the CDR3 gives the full variable domain: KAGVTQTPRYLIKTRGQQVTLSCSPISGHRSVSWYQQTPGQGLQFLFEYFSETQRNKGNFPGRFSGRQFSNSRSEMNVSTLELGDSALYLCASSDHVETYGYTFGSGTRLTVV.

This rearrangement joins TRBV6-5 to TRBJ2-1; D remains ambiguous. This CDR3 is 11 amino acids long. Germline V gene sequence: CDR1 MNHEY, CDR2 SVGAGI. V dropped 7 bases and J dropped 8 bases, with 9 bases sitting between them. CDR3 DNA: TGTGCCAGCATAAACGGGTATGAGCAGTTCTTC. This sequence encodes CASINGYEQFF.

The rearrangement links TRBV5-8 to TRBJ2-3; TRBD2 aligns across 11 bases. This CDR3 is 19 amino acids long. V lost 7 bases and J lost 0; bases outside the gene matches: 16. Germline-derived CDR1 and CDR2 are SGHTS and YDEGEE. The CDR3 nucleotides read TGTGCCAGCCCTCGTTCTCTGCTAGCGGGGGGCGATAGCACAGATACGCAGTATTTT. The encoded protein is CASPRSLLAGGDSTDTQYF.

The chain combines TRBV5-4 with TRBJ2-1; a possible D gene is TRBD1 (6 bases). Trimming left V 5 bases short and J 5 bases short, with 17 bases between. Germline loops: CDR1 SGHNT, CDR2 YYREEE (reference sequence). This CDR3 region has 15 residues. The CDR3 region is CASSSGQNTNNEQFF. Written as DNA, the CDR3 is TGTGCCAGCAGTTCCGGACAGAATACCAACAATGAGCAGTTCTTC.

The genes are TRBV5-1 and TRBJ2-2; D uncertain. Trimming took 0 bases from V and 3 from J, leaving 9 bases between them. CDR3 length equals 15 residues. The germline CDR1 and CDR2 sequences are SGHRS and YFSETQ. CDR3 sequence: CASSLVPKDTGELFF. Written as DNA, the CDR3 is TGCGCCAGCAGCTTGGTTCCGAAGGACACCGGGGAGCTGTTTTTT.

V and J are TRBV20-1 and TRBJ2-5; D unresolved. The CDR3 extends over 11 amino acids. V gave up 2 bases and J gave up 3 bases, with 4 bases separating them. Germline loops: CDR1 DFQATT, CDR2 SNEGSKA (reference sequence). The DNA for the CDR3 is TGCAGTGCTAGAAGGGAAGAGACCCAGTACTTC. Its protein product is CSARREETQYF.

The gene calls are TRBV24-1 and TRBJ2-2; maybe TRBD2 (7 bases). The CDR3 has 15 residues. V gave up 8 bases and J gave up 3 bases, with 15 bases separating them. The V gene's germline CDR1 is KGHDR and CDR2 SFDVKD. In DNA form, the CDR3 reads TGTGCCACCACGCCGGGGGGCGCCCACACCGGGGAGCTGTTTTTT. Encoded protein: CATTPGGAHTGELFF.

This chain joins TRBV18 and TRBJ2-7; D is possibly TRBD1 or TRBD2 (5 bases each). Trimming cost V 4 bases and J 5 bases, with 18 bases left between them. Germline V CDR1 and CDR2: KGHSH, LQKENI. CDR3 length equals 15 residues. CDR3 loop: CASSLPGPILHEQYV. The CDR3 DNA sequence: TGTGCCAGCTCACTACCGGGACCGATCTTACACGAGCAGTACGTC.

V and J are TRBV5-6 and TRBJ1-2; tentatively, D is TRBD1 (5 bases). Germline lookup yields CDR1 SGHDT and CDR2 YYEEEE. The CDR3 totals 16 residues. The germline V and J ends were trimmed by 0 bases and 0 bases, with 12 bases remaining between them. The CDR3 DNA is TGTGCCAGCAGCTTGGGCGGTGGGGGAACTAACTATGGCTACACCTTC. Protein: CASSLGGGGTNYGYTF. The full variable domain, completed using reference TRBV5-6 and TRBJ1-2, is DAGVTQSPTHLIKTRGQQVTLRCSPKSGHDTVSWYQQALGQGPQFIFQYYEEEERQRGNFPDRFSGHQFPNYSSELNVNALLLGDSALYLCASSLGGGGTNYGYTFGSGTRLTVV.

The chain combines TRBV29-1 with TRBJ2-3; 7 nucleotides match TRBD2. CDR1 is SQVTM, CDR2 ANQGSEA, per germline. CDR3 size: 13 residues. V lost 4 bases, J lost 7 bases, and 8 bases stayed unmatched. The CDR3 spells CSVGGGTANTQYF. CDR3 nucleotides: TGCAGCGTTGGGGGGGGAACGGCAAATACGCAGTATTTT.

The chain combines TRBV7-9 with TRBJ1-2; 10 positions agree with TRBD1. The germline V gene has CDR1 SEHNR and CDR2 FQNEAQ (reference sequence). The CDR3 has 14 residues. V dropped 5 bases and J dropped 6; count of bases not matched to a gene: 6. The CDR3 region is CASSVRDRGNGYTF. Here the CDR3 DNA reads TGTGCCAGCAGCGTCCGGGACAGGGGAAATGGCTACACCTTC.

This chain links TRBV7-3 with TRBJ2-3; a possible D gene is TRBD2 (6 bases). The CDR3 has 13 residues. The germline V and J ends were trimmed by 4 bases and 1 base, with 6 bases remaining between them. CDR1 is SGHTA and CDR2 is FQGTGA in the germline V gene. In DNA, the CDR3 is TGTGCCAGCAGCTCTAGCGGCACAGATACGCAGTATTTT. Its protein is CASSSSGTDTQYF.

The J gene is TRBJ1-6, the V gene TRBV2, with D possibly being TRBD1 (5 bases). The CDR3 sequence is 14 residues long. CDR1 is SNHLY and CDR2 is FYNNEI in the germline V gene. V lost 0 bases and J 8 bases, leaving 8 bases between the germline ends. The CDR3 DNA sequence: TGTGCCAGCAGTGAAGCCCCAGGGTATTCACCCCTCCACTTT. This sequence encodes CASSEAPGYSPLHF.

CDR3 in DNA: TGTGCCAGCAGCTTGCCGGGACAGGGTAACTATGGCTACACCTTC. Translating it yields CASSLPGQGNYGYTF. The V and J genes are TRBV5-4 and TRBJ1-2; 9 bases align to TRBD1. The CDR3 has 15 amino acids. Losses at the gene ends were 1 base for V and 1 base for J; bases not matched to a gene: 2. CDR1 and CDR2 from the germline V gene are SGHNT and YYREEE (reference sequence).

The chain is built from TRBV3-1 (or the pseudogene TRBV3-2) and TRBJ1-6; D not resolved. This CDR3 spans 16 amino acids. Germline CDR1 is LGHDT and CDR2 is YNNKEL (reference sequence). Between the trimmed V and J ends, which lost 3 bases and 0 bases, there was a span of 9 bases. CDR3 DNA sequence: TGTGCCAGCAGCCATGACGGTAGCTCCTATAATTCACCCCTCCACTTT. This gives the protein CASSHDGSSYNSPLHF.

This clone was seen only a few times. The chain employs TRBV9 and TRBJ1-2; D remains ambiguous. CDR1 is SGDLS, CDR2 YYNGEE, per germline. This CDR3 has 16 amino acids. V was pared by 3 bases and J by 5 bases, with 20 bases between. The DNA of the CDR3 is TGTGCCAGCAGCGCACAACTCAAGGGTGGAGGGTATGGCTACACCTTC. It codes for CASSAQLKGGGYGYTF.

The chain is built from TRBV28 and TRBJ1-4; 7 nucleotides agree with TRBD1. The V segment lost 4 bases and the J segment 4 bases; nucleotides outside the gene matches: 9. The CDR3 has 16 amino acids. CDR1 MDHEN and CDR2 SYDVKM come from the germline V gene. The CDR3 DNA sequence: TGTGCCAGCAGTTCCCGGAGGGACAGTTTTAATGAAAAACTGTTTTTT. The encoded protein is CASSSRRDSFNEKLFF.

This sequence joins TRBV12-5 and TRBJ2-4, with a possible D match to TRBD1 (6 bases). The germline V gene has CDR1 LGHNT and CDR2 FRNRAP. V was clipped by 2 bases and J by 7 bases, with 15 bases between them. CDR3 size: 15 residues. For the CDR3, the DNA is TGTGCTAGTGGTTTGTCCAGACAGGTAGGGAACATTCAGTACTTC. It codes for CASGLSRQVGNIQYF. Filled out from reference TRBV12-5 and TRBJ2-4, the complete variable domain reads DARVTQTPRHKVTEMGQEVTMRCQPILGHNTVFWYRQTMMQGLELLAYFRNRAPLDDSGMPKDRFSAEMPDATLATLKIQPSEPRDSAVYFCASGLSRQVGNIQYFGAGTRLSVL.

The chain carries TRBV10-3 and TRBJ1-2; possibly TRBD1 for D (5 bases). V was cut by 3 bases and J by 4 bases, with 9 bases left in between. This CDR3 has 13 residues. CDR1 and CDR2 from the germline V gene are ENHRY and SYGVKD. Here the CDR3 reads CAISDRGLYGYTF. The CDR3 DNA is TGTGCCATCAGTGACCGGGGCCTCTATGGCTACACCTTC.

The chain employs TRBV18 and TRBJ2-7; 9 positions match TRBD1. V was clipped by 2 bases and J by 2 bases; unmatched bases: 1. From germline, CDR1 is KGHSH and CDR2 LQKENI. CDR3 length: 14 amino acids. CDR3 region: CASSPRQGAYEQYV. CDR3 nucleotides: TGTGCCAGCTCACCAAGACAGGGGGCCTACGAGCAGTACGTC.

This clone has just one count. This chain uses TRBV9 with TRBJ2-1; 7 bases align to TRBD2. This CDR3 region has 17 residues. J gave up 3 bases and V 1 base, and 10 bases lay outside the gene matches. Germline V lookup: CDR1 SGDLS, CDR2 YYNGEE. The CDR3 protein is CASSVIPSGDVYNEQFF. Written as DNA, the CDR3 is TGTGCCAGCAGCGTAATTCCAAGCGGGGATGTCTACAATGAGCAGTTCTTC.

The chain employs TRBV18 and TRBJ1-6, with 7 bases aligning to TRBD1. J gave up 9 bases and V 3 bases, and 8 bases lay outside the gene matches. CDR3 size: 15 residues. Looked up from germline, CDR1 is KGHSH and CDR2 is LQKENI. The CDR3 sequence is CASSPRRDSTSPLHF. CDR3 DNA: TGTGCCAGCTCACCGCGCCGGGACAGTACTTCACCCCTCCACTTT.

The chain employs TRBV2 and TRBJ2-2, with 7 bases matching TRBD1. The CDR3 runs to 14 residues. The V segment lost 8 bases and the J segment 2 bases; nucleotides outside the gene matches: 5. Germline V gives CDR1 SNHLY, CDR2 FYNNEI. The CDR3 DNA sequence: TGTGCCAGCGTCCGGGACAGCAACACCGGGGAGCTGTTTTTT. It encodes CASVRDSNTGELFF. The full variable domain, rest sourced from reference TRBV2 and TRBJ2-2, is EPEVTQTPSHQVTQMGQEVILRCVPISNHLYFYWYRQILGQKVEFLVSFYNNEISEKSEIFDDQFSVERPDGSNFTLKIRSTKLEDSAMYFCASVRDSNTGELFFGEGSRLTVL.

The rearrangement uses TRBV24-1 and TRBJ1-5; weak D call: TRBD1 (5 bases). Germline CDR1 and CDR2: KGHDR and SFDVKD. Trimming pared 4 bases from V and 9 bases from J, leaving 12 bases between. This CDR3 spans 13 amino acids. CDR3 sequence reads: CATSEYTGTPQHF. The CDR3 DNA is TGTGCCACCAGTGAGTACACAGGTACGCCCCAGCATTTT.